This is a list of T cell receptor beta chains from one sample in a study of naive and memory T cell subsets. A single record per CDR3 protein comes from TCRdb applying MiXCR to the UMI-ligation and nested PCR reads. Of approximately 140,000 distinct CDR3 sequences in the sample, under 25% were seen once. Sequencing was done on a sample of naive CD4+ T cells from blood. The receptors stem from a human donor in good health. The CDR3 runs from the conserved cysteine through the conserved F or W. A D gene is named only where the DNA matches it firmly. The size field is filled for only some rows; it gives once, few, many or a size class.

cdr3_length,v_call,d_call,clone_size,j_call,cdr3_aa,cdr3_nt
18,TRBV9,TRBD1,few,TRBJ2-5,CASSVGGPGQGVEETQYF,TGTGCCAGCAGCGTAGGGGGTCCGGGACAGGGCGTTGAAGAGACCCAGTACTTC
15,TRBV19,TRBD1,NA,TRBJ2-7,CASSMRPGTGHEQYF,TGTGCCAGTAGTATGAGACCCGGGACAGGGCACGAGCAGTACTTC
15,TRBV18,TRBD1,NA,TRBJ2-5,CASSPQGTAQETQYF,TGTGCCAGCTCACCACAGGGGACAGCACAAGAGACCCAGTACTTC
13,TRBV7-8,NA,NA,TRBJ1-5,CASSPNTRQPQHF,TGTGCCAGCAGCCCGAACACCCGTCAGCCCCAGCATTTT
15,TRBV28,TRBD2,few,TRBJ2-5,CASSSGTSRDETQYF,TGTGCCAGCAGTTCCGGGACTAGCAGGGATGAGACCCAGTACTTC
14,TRBV20-1,TRBD2,NA,TRBJ2-1,CSAGTSGSYNEQFF,TGCAGTGCTGGGACTAGCGGGAGTTACAATGAGCAGTTCTTC
13,TRBV29-1,NA,many,TRBJ2-2,CSVEDRGTGELFF,TGCAGCGTTGAAGACCGGGGTACCGGGGAGCTGTTTTTT
14,TRBV28,NA,NA,TRBJ2-7,CASSLRVLYYEQYF,TGTGCCAGCAGTTTAAGGGTTCTCTACTACGAGCAGTACTTC
15,TRBV19,NA,few,TRBJ2-1,CASSLGGDFSRRQFF,TGTGCCAGTAGCCTAGGGGGGGACTTCTCCCGGAGGCAGTTCTTC
16,TRBV9,NA,NA,TRBJ2-1,CASSGRPGLVAYGQFF,TGTGCCAGCAGCGGGAGGCCGGGACTGGTTGCTTATGGGCAGTTCTTC
13,TRBV6-1,TRBD1,NA,TRBJ1-6,CASSHTGDSPLHF,TGTGCCAGCAGTCATACAGGGGATTCACCCCTCCACTTT
15,TRBV6-1,NA,many,TRBJ1-5,CASSEYHTSNQPQHF,TGTGCCAGCAGTGAATATCACACGAGCAATCAGCCCCAGCATTTT
15,TRBV7-2,NA,NA,TRBJ1-1,CASSLVRPLNTEAFF,TGTGCCAGCAGCTTAGTGAGGCCCCTGAACACTGAAGCTTTCTTT
15,TRBV11-3,NA,NA,TRBJ2-7,CASSSLGGRPGEQYF,TGTGCCAGCAGCAGCCTAGGGGGGAGGCCCGGCGAGCAGTACTTC
14,TRBV20-1,NA,few,TRBJ1-6,CSAIGSSYNSPLHF,TGCAGTGCAATAGGAAGCTCCTATAATTCACCCCTCCACTTT
14,TRBV12-3/TRBV12-4,TRBD1,few,TRBJ1-4,CASRPQGAGEKLFF,TGTGCCAGCAGACCACAGGGGGCAGGTGAAAAACTGTTTTTT